This TCR beta chain comes out of a study of graft-versus-host responses after intestinal transplantation. Study at large: Each recipient received a multivisceral, liver-intestinal, or isolated intestinal graft. Tacrolimus plus steroids were given to all recipients for roughly three years, preceded by anti-thymocyte globulin induction. Study findings and constraints: The recipient marrow held GvH clones, and some of them showed up first in ileum or blood.

TCRdb's copy holds only in-frame clones and misses some; the assay was immunoSEQ multiplex PCR. The data hold tens of thousands of clones, with almost 95% observed a single time. V shed 6 bases and J shed 3 bases, with 18 bases lying between them. The length of the CDR3 is 15 residues. CDR1 and CDR2 (germline): MNHEY, SVGAGI. Of note for this clone: Its matching antigen is unknown.

This clonotype originated in a human donor who was the organ donor for an intestinal transplant. The sequencing used unstimulated CD4+ T cells sorted from spleen or lymph node cells, collected before transplant. The rearrangement links TRBV6-5 to TRBJ2-7, with no clear D. Here the CDR3 reads CASSPDSSPHYEQYF. Written as DNA, the CDR3 is TGTGCCAGCAGCCCAGATAGTTCCCCCCACTACGAGCAGTACTTC.